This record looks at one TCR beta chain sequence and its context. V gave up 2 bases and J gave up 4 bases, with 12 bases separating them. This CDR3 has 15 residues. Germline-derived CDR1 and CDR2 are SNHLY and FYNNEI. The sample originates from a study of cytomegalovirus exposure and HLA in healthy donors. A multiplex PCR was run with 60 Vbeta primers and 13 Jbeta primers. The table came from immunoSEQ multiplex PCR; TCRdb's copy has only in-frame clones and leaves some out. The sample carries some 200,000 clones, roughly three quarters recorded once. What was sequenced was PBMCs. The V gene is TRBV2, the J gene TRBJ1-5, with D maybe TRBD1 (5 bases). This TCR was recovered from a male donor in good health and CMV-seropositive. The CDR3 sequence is CASSERGLGNQPQHF. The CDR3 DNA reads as TGTGCCAGCAGTGAAAGGGGCTTGGGTAATCAGCCCCAGCATTTT.